This record looks at one T cell receptor (beta chain) sequence and its context. Its antigen is not known. The data stem from a study of CD8 T cells in ankylosing spondylitis. Points from the study as a whole: It was reported that disease-linked clones were significantly enriched in matched ankylosing spondylitis synovial fluid. Both synovial fluid and blood in reactive arthritis had previously been reported to carry some motif variants. Blood of patients with ankylosing spondylitis appeared to be characterized by a TCR beta motif of several highly homologous variants.

TCRdb ran MiXCR on the 5' RACE reads and lists one entry per CDR3 protein. This sample has 30,000 to 45,000 distinct CDR3 sequences, with over 10% found just once. This CDR3 is built from 14 residues. The trim removed 4 bases at V and 14 bases at J, leaving 13 bases unmatched. In germline, CDR1 is SGHTA, CDR2 FQGNSA. This receptor was taken from a male donor with ankylosing spondylitis. Sequenced: synovial fluid, either unsorted or a sorted T cell fraction (not recorded which). V and J are TRBV7-2 and TRBJ2-1, with TRBD2 matching over 8 bases. CDR3 nucleotide sequence: TGTGCCAGCAGCTCGCCCGCGAGGGGGACTAGGGAGTTCTTC. Translation gives CASSSPARGTREFF.